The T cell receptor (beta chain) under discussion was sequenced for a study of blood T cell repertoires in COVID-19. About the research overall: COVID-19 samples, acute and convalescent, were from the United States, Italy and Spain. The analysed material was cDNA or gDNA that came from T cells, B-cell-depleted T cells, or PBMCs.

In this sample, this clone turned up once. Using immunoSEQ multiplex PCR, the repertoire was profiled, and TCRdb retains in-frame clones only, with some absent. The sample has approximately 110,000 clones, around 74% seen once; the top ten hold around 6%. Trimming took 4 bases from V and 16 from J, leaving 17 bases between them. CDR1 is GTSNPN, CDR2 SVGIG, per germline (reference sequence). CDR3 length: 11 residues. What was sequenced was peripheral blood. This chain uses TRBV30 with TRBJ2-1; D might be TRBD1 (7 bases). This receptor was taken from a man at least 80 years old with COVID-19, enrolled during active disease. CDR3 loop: CAWNIQGTFFF. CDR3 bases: TGTGCCTGGAACATACAGGGGACTTTCTTCTTC.